The T cell receptor beta chain under discussion was sequenced for a study of shared clonotypes between healthy human individuals. Study-wide results and limits: A generally larger estimated richness was seen in naive subsets than in memory subsets. Generation probabilities of non-shared clonotypes were lower (relative to those shared by all four donors). Between a handful of donors, naive CD4 clonotypes were shared at a level of about 5%.

The germline CDR1 and CDR2 sequences are SGHTA and FQGNSA. J gave up 5 bases and V 1 base, and 8 bases lay outside the gene matches. The CDR3 is made up of 16 amino acids. In regard to this clone: No antigen is known for it.

The assay was immunoSEQ multiplex PCR, and TCRdb's table has in-frame clones only and misses some. The profile covers 850,000 to 1,100,000 clones, with roughly 77% appearing a single time and 0.89% taken by the ten largest. The TCR was taken from a man between 18 and 35 years old in good health. Some clones in this sample may be carry-over from other donors' samples. Sequencing was performed on memory CD4+ T cells from PBMCs. Subset specified: CD45RA-negative fraction. The chain employs TRBV7-2 and TRBJ2-3, with TRBD2 identical over 8 bases. The CDR3 DNA is TGTGCCAGCAGCTTAGGGCCAGCGGGAGTGCTAGATACGCAGTATTTT. Protein: CASSLGPAGVLDTQYF.